This T cell receptor (beta chain) was observed in a study of cytomegalovirus exposure and HLA in healthy donors. V gave up 5 bases and J gave up 4 bases; unmatched junction bases: 5. Germline V gene data show CDR1 as SGHRS and CDR2 as YFSETQ. The CDR3 covers 13 residues. Measured with immunoSEQ multiplex PCR; TCRdb has only the in-frame clones, and not every one. This table has approximately 220,000 clones, approximately 90% appearing once. This rearrangement joins TRBV5-1 to TRBJ1-2, with 7 nucleotides matching TRBD1. Specimen: PBMCs. This TCR derives from a woman younger than 30 in good health and CMV-seronegative. The CDR3 loop is CASRSTGIYGYTF. CDR3 in DNA: TGCGCCAGCAGGTCGACAGGGATCTATGGCTACACCTTC.